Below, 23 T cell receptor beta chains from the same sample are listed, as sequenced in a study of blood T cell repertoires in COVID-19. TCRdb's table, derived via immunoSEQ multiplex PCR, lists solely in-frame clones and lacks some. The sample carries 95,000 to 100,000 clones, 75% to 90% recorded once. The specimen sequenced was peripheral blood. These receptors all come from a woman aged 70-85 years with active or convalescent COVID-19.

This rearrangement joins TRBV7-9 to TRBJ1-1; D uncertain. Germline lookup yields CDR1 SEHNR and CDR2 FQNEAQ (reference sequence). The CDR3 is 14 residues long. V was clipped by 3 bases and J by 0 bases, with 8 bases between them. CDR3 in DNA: TGTGCCAGCAGCTTTGGCAGGATGAACACTGAAGCTTTCTTT. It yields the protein CASSFGRMNTEAFF.

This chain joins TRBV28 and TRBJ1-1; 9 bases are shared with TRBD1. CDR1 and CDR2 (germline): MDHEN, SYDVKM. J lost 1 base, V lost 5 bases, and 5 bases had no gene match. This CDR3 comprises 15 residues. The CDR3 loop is CASSPHRGPNTEAFF. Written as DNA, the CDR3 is TGTGCCAGCAGTCCCCACAGGGGGCCGAACACTGAAGCTTTCTTT.

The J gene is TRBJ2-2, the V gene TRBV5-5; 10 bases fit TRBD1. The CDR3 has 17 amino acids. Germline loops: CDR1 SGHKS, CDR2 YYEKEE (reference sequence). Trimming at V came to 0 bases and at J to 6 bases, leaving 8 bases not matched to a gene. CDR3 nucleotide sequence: TGTGCCAGCAGCTTGGTTGGGACAGGGGTTAAAGCCGGGGAGCTGTTTTTT. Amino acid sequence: CASSLVGTGVKAGELFF. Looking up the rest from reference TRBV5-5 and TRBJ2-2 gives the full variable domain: DAGVTQSPTHLIKTRGQQVTLRCSPISGHKSVSWYQQVLGQGPQFIFQYYEKEERGRGNFPDRFSARQFPNYSSELNVNALLLGDSALYLCASSLVGTGVKAGELFFGEGSRLTVL.

The CDR3, as DNA: TGTGCCAGTAGTATAGGACTAGCGGGGGGAAGTCGCCAAGAGACCCAGTACTTC. Translation: CASSIGLAGGSRQETQYF. The chain recombines TRBV19 with TRBJ2-7, with 13 bases lining up with TRBD2. The assigned J gene may be wrong: the sequence end matches TRBJ2-5 better. CDR1 and CDR2 from the germline V gene are LNHDA and SQIVND (reference sequence). This CDR3 is 18 amino acids long.

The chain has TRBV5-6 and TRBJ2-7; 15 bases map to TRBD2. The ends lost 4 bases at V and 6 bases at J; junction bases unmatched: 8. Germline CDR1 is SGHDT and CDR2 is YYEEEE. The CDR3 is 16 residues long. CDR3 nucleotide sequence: TGTGCCAGCAGCCTGGGACTAGCGGGGGGCCTCTCCGAGCAGTACTTC. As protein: CASSLGLAGGLSEQYF. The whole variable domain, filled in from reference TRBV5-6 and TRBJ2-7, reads DAGVTQSPTHLIKTRGQQVTLRCSPKSGHDTVSWYQQALGQGPQFIFQYYEEEERQRGNFPDRFSGHQFPNYSSELNVNALLLGDSALYLCASSLGLAGGLSEQYFGPGTRLTVT.

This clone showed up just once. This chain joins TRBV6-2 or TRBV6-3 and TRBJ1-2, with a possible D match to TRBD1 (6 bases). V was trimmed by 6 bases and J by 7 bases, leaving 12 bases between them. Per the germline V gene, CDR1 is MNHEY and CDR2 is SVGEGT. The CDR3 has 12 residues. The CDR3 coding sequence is TGTGCCAGCAGCCTCACAGGGCTTGGCTACACCTTC. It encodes CASSLTGLGYTF.

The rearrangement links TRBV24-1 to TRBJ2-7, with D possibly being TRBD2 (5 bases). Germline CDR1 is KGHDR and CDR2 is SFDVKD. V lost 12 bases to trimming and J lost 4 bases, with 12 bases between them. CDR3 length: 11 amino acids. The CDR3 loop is CAPRALYEQYF. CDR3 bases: TGTGCCCCGAGGGCCCTTTACGAGCAGTACTTC.

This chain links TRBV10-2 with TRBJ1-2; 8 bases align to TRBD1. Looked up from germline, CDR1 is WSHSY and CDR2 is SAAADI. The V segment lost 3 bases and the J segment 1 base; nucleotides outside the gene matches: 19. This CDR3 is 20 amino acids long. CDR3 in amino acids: CASSDRVGQGSPNFNYGYTF. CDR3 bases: TGCGCCAGCAGTGATCGTGTTGGACAGGGATCTCCTAACTTTAACTATGGCTACACCTTC.

As DNA, the CDR3 is TGTGCCAGCAGCTCGGGGACTAGCGGGAGAAATGAGCAGTTCTTC. Translated: CASSSGTSGRNEQFF. The chain employs TRBV5-4 and TRBJ2-1; TRBD2 agrees at 14 bases. Germline CDR1 and CDR2: SGHNT and YYREEE (reference sequence). V lost 3 bases to trimming and J lost 7 bases; unmatched junction nucleotides: 3. The CDR3 extends over 15 amino acids.

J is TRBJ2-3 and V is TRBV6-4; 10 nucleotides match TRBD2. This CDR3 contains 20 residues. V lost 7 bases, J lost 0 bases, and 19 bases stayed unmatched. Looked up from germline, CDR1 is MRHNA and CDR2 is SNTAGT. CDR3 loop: CASKATTSGEGETSTDTQYF. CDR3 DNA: TGTGCCAGCAAGGCGACAACTAGCGGGGAGGGGGAGACTAGCACAGATACGCAGTATTTT.

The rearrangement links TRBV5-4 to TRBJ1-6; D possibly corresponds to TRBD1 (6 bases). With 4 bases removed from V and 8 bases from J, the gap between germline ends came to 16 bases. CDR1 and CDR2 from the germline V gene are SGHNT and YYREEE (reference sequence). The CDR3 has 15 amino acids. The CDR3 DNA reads TGTGCCAGCAGCCCTATTACGGCAGGGGATTCACCCCTCCACTTT. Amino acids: CASSPITAGDSPLHF.

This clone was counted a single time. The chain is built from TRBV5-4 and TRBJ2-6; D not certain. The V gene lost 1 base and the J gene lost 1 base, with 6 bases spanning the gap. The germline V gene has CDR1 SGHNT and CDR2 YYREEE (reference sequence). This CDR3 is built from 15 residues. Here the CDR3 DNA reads TGTGCCAGCAGCTTGTATTTGTCTGGGGCCAACGTCCTGACTTTC. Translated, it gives CASSLYLSGANVLTF.

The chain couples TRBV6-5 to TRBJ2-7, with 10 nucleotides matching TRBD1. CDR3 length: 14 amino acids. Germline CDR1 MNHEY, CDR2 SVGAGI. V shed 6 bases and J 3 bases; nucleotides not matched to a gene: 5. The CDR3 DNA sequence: TGTGCCAGCAGACTCCGGGACAGGGGCTACGAGCAGTACTTC. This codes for CASRLRDRGYEQYF.

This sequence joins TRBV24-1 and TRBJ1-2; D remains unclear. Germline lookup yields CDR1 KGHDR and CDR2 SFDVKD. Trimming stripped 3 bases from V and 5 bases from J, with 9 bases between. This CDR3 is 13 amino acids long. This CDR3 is CATSDPGSYGYTF. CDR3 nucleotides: TGTGCCACCAGTGATCCCGGTTCTTATGGCTACACCTTC.

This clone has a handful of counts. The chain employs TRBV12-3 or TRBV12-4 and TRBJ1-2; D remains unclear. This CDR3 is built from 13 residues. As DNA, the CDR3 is TGTGCTACGAGCCCCCCGTTTAACTATGGCTACACCTTC. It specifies CATSPPFNYGYTF.

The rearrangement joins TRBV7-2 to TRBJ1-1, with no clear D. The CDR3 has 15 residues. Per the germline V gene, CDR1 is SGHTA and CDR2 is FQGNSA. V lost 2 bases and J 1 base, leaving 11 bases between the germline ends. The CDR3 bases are TGTGCCAGCAGCTTATTCCCTAGCGGGAACACTGAAGCTTTCTTT. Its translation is CASSLFPSGNTEAFF.

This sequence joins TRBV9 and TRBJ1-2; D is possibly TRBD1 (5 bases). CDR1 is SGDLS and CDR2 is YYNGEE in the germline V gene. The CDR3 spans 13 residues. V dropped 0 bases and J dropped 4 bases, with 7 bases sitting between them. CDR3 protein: CASSVVDSYGYTF. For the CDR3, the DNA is TGTGCCAGCAGCGTAGTCGACAGCTATGGCTACACCTTC.

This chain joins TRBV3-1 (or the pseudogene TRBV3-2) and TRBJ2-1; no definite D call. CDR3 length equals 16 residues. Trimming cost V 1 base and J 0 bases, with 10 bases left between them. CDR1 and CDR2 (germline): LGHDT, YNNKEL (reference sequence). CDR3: CASSQVPTSSYNEQFF. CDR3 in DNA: TGTGCCAGCAGCCAAGTCCCCACGAGCTCCTACAATGAGCAGTTCTTC.

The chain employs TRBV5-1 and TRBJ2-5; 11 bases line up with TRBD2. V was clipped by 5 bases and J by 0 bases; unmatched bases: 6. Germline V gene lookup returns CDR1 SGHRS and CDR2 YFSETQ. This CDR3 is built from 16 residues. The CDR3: CASSTGTSGHQETQYF. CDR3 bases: TGCGCCAGCAGTACCGGGACTAGCGGCCACCAAGAGACCCAGTACTTC. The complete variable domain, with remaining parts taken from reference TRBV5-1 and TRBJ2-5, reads KAGVTQTPRYLIKTRGQQVTLSCSPISGHRSVSWYQQTPGQGLQFLFEYFSETQRNKGNFPGRFSGRQFSNSRSEMNVSTLELGDSALYLCASSTGTSGHQETQYFGPGTRLLVL.

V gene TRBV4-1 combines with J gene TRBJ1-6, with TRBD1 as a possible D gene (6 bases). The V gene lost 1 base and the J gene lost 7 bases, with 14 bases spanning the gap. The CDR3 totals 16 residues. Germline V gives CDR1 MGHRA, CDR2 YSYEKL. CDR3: CASSQVTQGINSPLHF. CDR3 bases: TGCGCCAGCAGCCAAGTCACCCAGGGGATCAATTCACCCCTCCACTTT.

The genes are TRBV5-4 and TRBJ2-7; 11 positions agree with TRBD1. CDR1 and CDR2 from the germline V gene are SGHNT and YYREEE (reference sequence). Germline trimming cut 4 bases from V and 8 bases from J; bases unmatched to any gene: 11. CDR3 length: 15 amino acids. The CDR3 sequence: CASSVGGQGVGQQYF. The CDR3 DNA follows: TGTGCCAGCAGCGTGGGGGGACAGGGGGTCGGACAGCAGTACTTC.

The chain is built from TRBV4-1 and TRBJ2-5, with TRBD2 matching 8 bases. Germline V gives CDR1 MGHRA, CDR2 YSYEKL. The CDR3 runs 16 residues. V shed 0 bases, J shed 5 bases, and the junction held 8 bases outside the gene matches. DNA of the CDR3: TGCGCCAGCAGCCAAGAGGTAGGACTAGCAGCGGAGACCCAGTACTTC. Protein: CASSQEVGLAAETQYF.

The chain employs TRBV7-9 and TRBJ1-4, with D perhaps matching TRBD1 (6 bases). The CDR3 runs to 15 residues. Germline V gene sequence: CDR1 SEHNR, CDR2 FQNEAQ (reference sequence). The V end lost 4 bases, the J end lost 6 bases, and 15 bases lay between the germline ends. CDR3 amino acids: CASSSDRGAYEKLFF. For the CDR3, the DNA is TGTGCCAGCAGCTCTGACCGGGGGGCTTATGAAAAACTGTTTTTT.